The clone carrying this T cell receptor beta chain was found once. The data were taken from a study of blood T cells in healthy people across ages. With V trimmed by 6 bases and J by 6 bases, 9 bases remained unmatched. Looked up from germline, CDR1 is MDHEN and CDR2 is SYDVKM. This CDR3 has 15 amino acids. Primed by a sample-barcoded 5' primer and a J-beta primer mix, a second PCR proceeded for about 6 to 11 cycles. TCRdb reanalysed the 5' RACE reads using MiXCR and keeps one entry per CDR3 protein. The table records fewer than 750,000 distinct CDR3 sequences, roughly half of them present only once. The source of this sequence is a woman of 80 years or more in good health. The sequenced material came from blood. This rearrangement joins TRBV28 to TRBJ1-5; 9 bases agree with TRBD1. CDR3 sequence reads: CASSRGDRDSQPQHF. The CDR3 nucleotides read TGTGCCAGCAGCCGTGGGGACAGGGACTCTCAGCCCCAGCATTTT. The full variable domain, with the rest looked up from reference TRBV28 and TRBJ1-5, is DVKVTQSSRYLVKRTGEKVFLECVQDMDHENMFWYRQDPGLGLRLIYFSYDVKMKEKGDIPEGYSVSREKKERFSLILESASTNQTSMYLCASSRGDRDSQPQHFGDGTRLSIL.